This T cell receptor beta chain was profiled in a study of regulatory T cells in long-lasting Graves disease. Study overall: Graves' patients, diagnosed recently, had received antithyroid drugs under 3 months.

Study-level points and caveats: TRBV28 was favored in persistent disease, as were TRBJ1-2 and TRBJ2-5.

Remarks on this clonotype: Its target is not known.

Time point: newly diagnosed GD, antithyroid drugs for less than 3 months. Generation of the TCR library employed RNA extracted from PBMCs. V lost 5 bases to trimming and J lost 4 bases, with 18 bases between them. This CDR3 region has 16 residues. CDR1 and CDR2 (germline): SEHNR, FQNEAQ (reference sequence). In building TCR beta libraries, iRepertoire HTBI primers were used together with Arm-PCR of CDR3 regions. MiXCR, run by TCRdb on the multiplex PCR reads, gives a single entry per CDR3 protein. The top ten hold 20% to 25% of the sample, which has roughly 400,000 distinct CDR3 sequences, 16% seen once. The same data also went into a second study, on T cells in Graves' hyperthyroidism and ophthalmopathy. That report notes: HTBI primers were the set used in a first-round RT-PCR of the TCR CDR3.

This sequence joins TRBV7-9 and TRBJ2-1, with D possibly being TRBD2 (7 bases). Sample: peripheral blood mononuclear cells (PBMCs), taken at new diagnosis, from a patient treated with antithyroid drugs. This TCR came from a woman aged 18-29 years with Graves disease. The CDR3 region is CASSGRGWREYNEQFF. The CDR3 DNA reads as TGTGCCAGCAGCGGGAGGGGGTGGCGGGAGTACAATGAGCAGTTCTTC.